Shown below are 11 T cell receptor beta chains from a single sample sequenced in a study of response to subunit inactivated influenza vaccine. TCRdb itself ran the RT-PCR reads through MiXCR, one entry per CDR3 protein. The table has some 540,000 distinct CDR3 sequences, approximately 20% seen once. The same sample was also studied in work on T cells expressing NK-cell markers. That report adds: 5'RACE template switching built TCR beta cDNA with unique molecular identifiers.

This specimen consisted of CD4+ T cells sorted from PBMCs, obtained 12 days after vaccination. These receptors all come from a man aged 50-60 years who received an inactivated influenza vaccine.

The genes are TRBV20-1 and TRBJ2-7; TRBD1 aligns across 8 bases. CDR1 and CDR2 from the germline V gene are DFQATT and SNEGSKA (reference sequence). V lost 6 bases to trimming and J lost 4 bases; unmatched junction nucleotides: 8. The CDR3 runs 13 residues. CDR3 protein: CSARGQGYYEQYF. CDR3 in DNA: TGCAGTGCCAGGGGGCAGGGGTATTACGAGCAGTACTTC.

This chain uses TRBV13 with TRBJ1-4; tentatively, D is TRBD1 (6 bases). Between the trimmed V and J ends, which lost 5 bases and 0 bases, there was a span of 13 bases. Germline values: CDR1 PRHDT, CDR2 FYEKMQ (reference sequence). The CDR3 totals 16 residues. The chain's CDR3 is CASSKLEGATNEKLFF. DNA for the CDR3: TGTGCCAGCAGCAAACTAGAGGGGGCAACTAATGAAAAACTGTTTTTT.

This clonotype has only a few counts. J is TRBJ2-2 and V is TRBV4-2; D is unresolved. V was trimmed by 1 base and J by 8 bases, leaving 14 bases between them. The CDR3 sequence is 15 residues long. Germline-derived CDR1 and CDR2 are LGHNA and YNFKEQ. CDR3 loop: CASSQARIERGELFF. Written as DNA, the CDR3 is TGTGCCAGCAGCCAAGCTCGGATTGAGAGGGGGGAGCTGTTTTTT.

In this sample, this clonotype turned up a few times. The rearrangement joins TRBV4-3 to TRBJ2-1, with TRBD2 matching 14 bases. This CDR3 contains 16 residues. Germline V gives CDR1 LGHNA, CDR2 YSLEER. V lost 4 bases and J lost 13; bases outside the gene matches: 12. CDR3 nucleotides: TGCGCCAGCAGCCGAAGGGGGACTAGCGGGAGATCTAATCAGTTCTTC. Protein sequence: CASSRRGTSGRSNQFF.

This rearrangement joins TRBV27 to TRBJ2-1; D not resolved. CDR1 and CDR2 from the germline V gene are MNHEY and SMNVEV (reference sequence). V lost 7 bases and J 3 bases, leaving 16 bases between the germline ends. This CDR3 spans 15 amino acids. The chain's CDR3 is CASNKGSGDYNEQFF. DNA for the CDR3: TGTGCCAGCAATAAAGGATCTGGAGACTACAATGAGCAGTTCTTC.

This chain joins TRBV29-1 and TRBJ1-2, with TRBD1 as a possible D gene (6 bases). The CDR3 contains 15 residues. Looked up from germline, CDR1 is SQVTM and CDR2 is ANQGSEA. The CDR3 reads CNIIVQRRGNYGYTF. CDR3 nucleotides: TGCAACATCATTGTTCAGAGGAGGGGGAACTATGGCTACACCTTC.

There are a few counts of this clonotype. This chain joins TRBV20-1 and TRBJ2-1; D is possibly TRBD2 (5 bases). Looked up from germline, CDR1 is DFQATT and CDR2 is SNEGSKA (reference sequence). The CDR3 is made up of 14 amino acids. V lost 5 bases and J lost 11, with 22 bases in between. The CDR3 reads CSAGETSSLGKQFF. CDR3 sequence (DNA): TGCAGTGCTGGGGAGACTTCCTCATTGGGGAAGCAGTTCTTC.

The chain uses TRBV6-2 or TRBV6-3 and TRBJ2-1; 9 bases are a match to TRBD2. Germline V CDR1 and CDR2: MNHEY, SVGEGT. CDR3 length: 15 residues. Trimming removed 6 bases from V and 8 bases from J; junction bases left unmatched: 11. The CDR3 sequence is CASREREATGYEQFF. CDR3 DNA: TGTGCCAGCAGGGAGCGGGAGGCTACGGGGTATGAGCAGTTCTTC.

The sample holds many counts of this clonotype. The gene calls are TRBV5-1 and TRBJ1-5; 8 bases map to TRBD1. The trim removed 1 base at V and 4 bases at J, leaving 4 bases unmatched. This CDR3 is built from 15 residues. Germline V CDR1 and CDR2: SGHRS, YFSETQ. CDR3 sequence reads: CASSLKTGGNQPQHF. In nucleotides, the CDR3 is TGCGCCAGCAGCTTGAAAACAGGGGGAAATCAGCCCCAGCATTTT.

This clonotype was seen more than once but under ten times. The chain uses TRBV27 and TRBJ2-5; 13 positions match TRBD2. The germline gives CDR1 MNHEY, CDR2 SMNVEV (reference sequence). The J segment lost 2 bases and the V segment lost 0 bases, leaving 3 bases of the junction unmatched. CDR3 length: 17 amino acids. The CDR3 spells CASSLSWTSGRQETQYF. The CDR3 nucleotides read TGTGCCAGCAGTTTATCCTGGACTAGCGGGAGACAAGAGACCCAGTACTTC.

This clonotype turned up a few times. The CDR3 DNA sequence: TGTGCCAGCAGCCAAGATCACGGGGTCACTGAAGCTTTCTTT. This encodes CASSQDHGVTEAFF. The gene calls are TRBV4-2 and TRBJ1-1; no clear D gene. The CDR3 loop spans 14 amino acids. Trimming left V 0 bases short and J 4 bases short, with 9 bases between. The germline V gene has CDR1 LGHNA and CDR2 YNFKEQ.